The source of this T cell receptor beta chain is a study of blood T cell repertoires in COVID-19. Study-wide context: T cells, B-cell-depleted T cells, or PBMCs supplied cDNA or gDNA.

Per the authors' pipeline: Amplifying reference gene primers gave estimates of nucleated cell counts. TCRdb keeps only in-frame clones here, not all; method: immunoSEQ multiplex PCR. V, J and clone size are those of that table, while D and trimming were read from the DNA. This table holds a few hundred thousand clones, 75% to 95% found once. Unmatched junction bases numbered 6, after V lost 5 bases and J lost 2 bases. Germline loops: CDR1 SGHVS, CDR2 FNYEAQ. The CDR3 has 15 residues. Material for sequencing was peripheral blood. The sequence was obtained from a woman aged 30 to 39 with COVID-19, enrolled during active disease. The genes are TRBV7-6 and TRBJ1-5; 7 bases map to TRBD1. The CDR3 sequence is CASSVGTVGNQPQHF. The CDR3 bases are TGTGCCAGCAGCGTCGGGACAGTAGGCAATCAGCCCCAGCATTTT.